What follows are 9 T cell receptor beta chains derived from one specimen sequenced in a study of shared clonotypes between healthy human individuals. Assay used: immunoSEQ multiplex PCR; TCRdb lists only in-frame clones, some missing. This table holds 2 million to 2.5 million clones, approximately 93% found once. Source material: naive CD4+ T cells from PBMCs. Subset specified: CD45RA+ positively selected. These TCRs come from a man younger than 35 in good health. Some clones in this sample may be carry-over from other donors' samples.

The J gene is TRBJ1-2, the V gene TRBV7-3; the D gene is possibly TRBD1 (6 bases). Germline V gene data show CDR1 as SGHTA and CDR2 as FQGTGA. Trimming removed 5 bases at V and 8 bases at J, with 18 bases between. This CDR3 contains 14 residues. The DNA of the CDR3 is TGTGCCAGCAGCCCAAGCGGGGGCCGGCGGGGCTACACCTTC. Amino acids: CASSPSGGRRGYTF.

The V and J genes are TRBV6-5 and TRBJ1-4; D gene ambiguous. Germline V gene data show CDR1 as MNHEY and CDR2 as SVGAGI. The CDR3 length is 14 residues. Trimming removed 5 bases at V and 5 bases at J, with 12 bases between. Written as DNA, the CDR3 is TGTGCCAGCAGTGTCCCCGAGCTGAATGAAAAACTGTTTTTT. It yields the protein CASSVPELNEKLFF.

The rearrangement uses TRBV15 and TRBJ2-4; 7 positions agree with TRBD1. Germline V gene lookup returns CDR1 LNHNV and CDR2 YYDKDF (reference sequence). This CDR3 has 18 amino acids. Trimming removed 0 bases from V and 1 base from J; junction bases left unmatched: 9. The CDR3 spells CATSRDERQGYAKNIQYF. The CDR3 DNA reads TGTGCCACCAGCAGAGATGAGAGACAGGGCTACGCCAAAAACATTCAGTACTTC.

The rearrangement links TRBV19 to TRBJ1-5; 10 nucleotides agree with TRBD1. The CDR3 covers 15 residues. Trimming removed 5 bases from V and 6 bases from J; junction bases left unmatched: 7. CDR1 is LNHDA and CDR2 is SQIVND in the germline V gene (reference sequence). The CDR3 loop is CASSADRGRSQPQHF. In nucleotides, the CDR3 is TGTGCCAGTAGTGCTGACAGGGGGCGGTCTCAGCCCCAGCATTTT.

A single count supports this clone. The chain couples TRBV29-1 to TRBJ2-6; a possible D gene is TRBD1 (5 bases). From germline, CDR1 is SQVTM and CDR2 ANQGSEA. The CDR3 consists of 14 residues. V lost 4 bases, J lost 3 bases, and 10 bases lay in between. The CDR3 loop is CSVAGFYGANVLTF. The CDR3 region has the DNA TGCAGCGTTGCAGGGTTTTATGGGGCCAACGTCCTGACTTTC.

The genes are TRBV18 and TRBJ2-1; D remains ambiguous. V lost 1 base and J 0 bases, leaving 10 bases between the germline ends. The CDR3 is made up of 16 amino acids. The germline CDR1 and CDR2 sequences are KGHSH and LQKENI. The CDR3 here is CASSPLWSGSYNEQFF. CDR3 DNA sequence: TGTGCCAGCTCACCACTGTGGTCCGGCTCCTACAATGAGCAGTTCTTC.

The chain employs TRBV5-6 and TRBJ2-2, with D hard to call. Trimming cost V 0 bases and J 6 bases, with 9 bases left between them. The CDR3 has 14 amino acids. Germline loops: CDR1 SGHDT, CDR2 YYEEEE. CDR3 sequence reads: CASSLGSGPGELFF. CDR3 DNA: TGTGCCAGCAGCTTGGGTTCCGGACCCGGGGAGCTGTTTTTT.

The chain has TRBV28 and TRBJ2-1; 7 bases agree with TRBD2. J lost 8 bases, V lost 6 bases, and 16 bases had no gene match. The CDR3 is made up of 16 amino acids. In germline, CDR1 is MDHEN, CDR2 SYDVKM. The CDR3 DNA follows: TGTGCCAGCAGATGGGGAAGTGACGGGAGGAACGATGAGCAGTTCTTC. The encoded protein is CASRWGSDGRNDEQFF.

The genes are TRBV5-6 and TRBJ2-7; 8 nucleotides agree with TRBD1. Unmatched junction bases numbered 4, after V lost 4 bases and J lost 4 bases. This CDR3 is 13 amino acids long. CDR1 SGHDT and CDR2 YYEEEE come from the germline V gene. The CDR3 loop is CASSKGQAYEQYF. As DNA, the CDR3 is TGTGCCAGCAGCAAGGGACAGGCTTACGAGCAGTACTTC.